The 10 T cell receptor beta chains reported below all come from one sample, sequenced in a study of blood T cell repertoires in COVID-19. Produced via immunoSEQ multiplex PCR; TCRdb's table is partial and in-frame only. The sample contains tens of thousands of clones, 82% of which appear only once. Input material: peripheral blood. The receptors originated from an older man with COVID-19, enrolled during active disease.

The chain carries TRBV24-1 and TRBJ2-2; 8 positions match TRBD2. Unmatched junction bases numbered 10, after V lost 4 bases and J lost 4 bases. In germline, CDR1 is KGHDR, CDR2 SFDVKD. The CDR3 is 17 residues long. CDR3 DNA sequence: TGTGCCACCAGTGACCCCATAGCGGGAAAGGCCACCGGGGAGCTGTTTTTT. It encodes CATSDPIAGKATGELFF.

J is TRBJ2-1 and V is TRBV7-2; tentatively, D is TRBD2 (5 bases). The ends were cut back, 5 bases at V and 3 bases at J, with 14 bases in the middle. Germline CDR1 is SGHTA and CDR2 is FQGNSA. This CDR3 has 15 amino acids. CDR3 in amino acids: CASSPRSGGYNEQFF. In nucleotides, the CDR3 is TGTGCCAGCAGCCCCCGCAGCGGAGGCTACAATGAGCAGTTCTTC. Drawing the rest from reference TRBV7-2 and TRBJ2-1, the complete variable domain is GAGVSQSPSNKVTEKGKDVELRCDPISGHTALYWYRQSLGQGLEFLIYFQGNSAPDKSGLPSDRFSAERTGGSVSTLTIQRTQQEDSAVYLCASSPRSGGYNEQFFGPGTRLTVL.

This clone showed up just a few times. V gene TRBV6-5 combines with J gene TRBJ1-6, with a weak D call TRBD1 (5 bases). V was clipped by 2 bases and J by 0 bases, with 8 bases between them. Germline loops: CDR1 MNHEY, CDR2 SVGAGI. The CDR3 extends over 16 amino acids. CDR3 nucleotide sequence: TGTGCCAGCAGTTACAGCAGGGTCTCCTATAATTCACCCCTCCACTTT. Its protein product is CASSYSRVSYNSPLHF.

DNA of the CDR3: TGTGCCAGCAGCCTACAGGGGGCGAACACTGAAGCTTTCTTT. Encoded protein: CASSLQGANTEAFF. The chain recombines TRBV7-3 with TRBJ1-1, with 9 bases fitting TRBD1. The V gene end was trimmed by 5 bases and the J gene end by 1 base; junction bases not matched to a gene: 2. This CDR3 spans 14 amino acids. Germline V gives CDR1 SGHTA, CDR2 FQGTGA.

The chain uses TRBV2 and TRBJ1-1; no reliable D call. V lost 7 bases and J lost 5, with 8 bases in between. Germline V gene lookup returns CDR1 SNHLY and CDR2 FYNNEI. The CDR3 totals 11 residues. The CDR3 coding sequence is TGTGCCAGCACCGCTAGGACTGAAGCTTTCTTT. Translating it yields CASTARTEAFF.

The CDR3 loop reads CATSDPGSGQPQHF. The CDR3 DNA reads as TGTGCCACCAGTGATCCTGGGTCGGGTCAGCCCCAGCATTTT. This chain uses TRBV24-1 with TRBJ1-5, with no clear D. Germline-derived CDR1 and CDR2 are KGHDR and SFDVKD. The CDR3 has 14 residues. Trimming took 3 bases from V and 6 from J, leaving 11 bases between them.

The V call is TRBV14, the J call TRBJ2-3; TRBD2 matches 9 bases. Trimming took 5 bases from V and 1 from J; bases not matched to a gene: 13. The CDR3 is 18 amino acids. Germline V gene data show CDR1 as SGHDN and CDR2 as FVKESK. As DNA, the CDR3 is TGTGCCAGCAGCAAGGGAGCGGGAGGAATGGTTGGCACAGATACGCAGTATTTT. Protein sequence: CASSKGAGGMVGTDTQYF.

The rearrangement uses TRBV24-1 and TRBJ2-5; 7 nucleotides line up with TRBD1. The CDR3 loop spans 17 amino acids. Germline V gene sequence: CDR1 KGHDR, CDR2 SFDVKD. The V gene end was trimmed by 4 bases and the J gene end by 5 bases; junction bases not matched to a gene: 15. Here the CDR3 reads CATSDNFMTGLKETQYF. CDR3 nucleotides: TGTGCCACCAGTGACAACTTCATGACAGGGCTCAAGGAGACCCAGTACTTC.

The V call is TRBV5-1, the J call TRBJ1-1; 7 nucleotides align to TRBD1. The CDR3 is 15 residues long. V shed 0 bases and J 6 bases; nucleotides not matched to a gene: 8. Germline V CDR1 and CDR2: SGHRS, YFSETQ. CDR3 coding DNA: TGCGCCAGCAGCTTGGATTATGGACAGGTCCCTGAAGCTTTCTTT. It yields the protein CASSLDYGQVPEAFF. The variable domain in full, with the rest retrieved from reference TRBV5-1 and TRBJ1-1, is KAGVTQTPRYLIKTRGQQVTLSCSPISGHRSVSWYQQTPGQGLQFLFEYFSETQRNKGNFPGRFSGRQFSNSRSEMNVSTLELGDSALYLCASSLDYGQVPEAFFGQGTRLTVV.

The chain employs TRBV5-4 and TRBJ2-7; 11 nucleotides agree with TRBD2. Germline CDR1 reads SGHNT; CDR2 reads YYREEE (reference sequence). There are 15 residues in the CDR3. The J segment lost 4 bases and the V segment lost 4 bases, leaving 7 bases of the junction unmatched. Here the CDR3 reads CASSPGLAGLYEQYV. The DNA for the CDR3 is TGTGCCAGCAGCCCCGGACTAGCGGGTTTGTACGAGCAGTACGTC.